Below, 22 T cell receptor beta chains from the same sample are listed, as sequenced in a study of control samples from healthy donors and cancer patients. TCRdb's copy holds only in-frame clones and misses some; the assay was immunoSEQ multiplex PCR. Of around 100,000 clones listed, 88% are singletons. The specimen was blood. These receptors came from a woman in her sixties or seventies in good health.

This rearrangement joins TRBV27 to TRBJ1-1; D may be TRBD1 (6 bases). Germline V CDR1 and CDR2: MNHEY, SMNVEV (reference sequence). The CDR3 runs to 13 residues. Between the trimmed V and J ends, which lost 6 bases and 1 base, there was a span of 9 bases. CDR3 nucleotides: TGTGCCAGCAGACCGACAGGGAACACTGAAGCTTTCTTT. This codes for CASRPTGNTEAFF.

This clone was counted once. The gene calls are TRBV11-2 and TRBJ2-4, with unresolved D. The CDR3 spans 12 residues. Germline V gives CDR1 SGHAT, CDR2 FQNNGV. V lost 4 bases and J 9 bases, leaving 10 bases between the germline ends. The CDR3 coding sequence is TGTGCCAGCAGCTCGCTGTCTTCCATTCAGTACTTC. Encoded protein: CASSSLSSIQYF.

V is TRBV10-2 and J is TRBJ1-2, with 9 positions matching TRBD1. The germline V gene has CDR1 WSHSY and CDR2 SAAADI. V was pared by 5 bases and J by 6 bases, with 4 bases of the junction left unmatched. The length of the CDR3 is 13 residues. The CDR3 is CASSRDRVNGYTF. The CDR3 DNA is TGCGCCAGCAGTCGGGACAGGGTGAATGGCTACACCTTC.

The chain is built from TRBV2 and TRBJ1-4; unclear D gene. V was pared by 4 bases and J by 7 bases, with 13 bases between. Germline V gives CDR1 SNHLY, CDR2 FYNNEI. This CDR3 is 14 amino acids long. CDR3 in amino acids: CASSVLPGPEKLFF. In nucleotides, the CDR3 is TGTGCCAGCAGTGTCCTCCCCGGGCCTGAAAAACTGTTTTTT.

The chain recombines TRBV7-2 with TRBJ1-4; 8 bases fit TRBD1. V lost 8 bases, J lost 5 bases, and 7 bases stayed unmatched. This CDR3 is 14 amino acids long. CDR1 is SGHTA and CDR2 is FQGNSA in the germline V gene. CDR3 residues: CASSGQGGNEKLFF. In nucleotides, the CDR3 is TGTGCCAGCTCCGGACAGGGAGGAAATGAAAAACTGTTTTTT. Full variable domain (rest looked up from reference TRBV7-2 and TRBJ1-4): GAGVSQSPSNKVTEKGKDVELRCDPISGHTALYWYRQSLGQGLEFLIYFQGNSAPDKSGLPSDRFSAERTGGSVSTLTIQRTQQEDSAVYLCASSGQGGNEKLFFGSGTQLSVL.

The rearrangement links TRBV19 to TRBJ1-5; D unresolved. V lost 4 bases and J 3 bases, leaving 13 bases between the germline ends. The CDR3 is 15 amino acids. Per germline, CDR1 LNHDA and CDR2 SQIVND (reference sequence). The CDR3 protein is CASSKGWSDNQPQHF. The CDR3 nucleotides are TGTGCCAGTAGTAAGGGATGGTCAGACAATCAGCCCCAGCATTTT.

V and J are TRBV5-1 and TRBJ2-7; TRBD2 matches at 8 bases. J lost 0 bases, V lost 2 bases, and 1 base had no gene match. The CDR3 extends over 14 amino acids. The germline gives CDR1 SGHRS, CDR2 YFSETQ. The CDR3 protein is CASSFSGSSYEQYF. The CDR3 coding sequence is TGCGCCAGCAGCTTCAGCGGGAGCTCCTACGAGCAGTACTTC.

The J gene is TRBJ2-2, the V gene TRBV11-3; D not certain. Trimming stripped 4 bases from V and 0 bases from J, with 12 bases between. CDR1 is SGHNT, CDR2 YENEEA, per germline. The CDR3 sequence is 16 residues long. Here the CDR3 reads CASSSRPETNTGELFF. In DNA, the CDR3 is TGTGCCAGCAGCTCTCGACCAGAAACGAACACCGGGGAGCTGTTTTTT.

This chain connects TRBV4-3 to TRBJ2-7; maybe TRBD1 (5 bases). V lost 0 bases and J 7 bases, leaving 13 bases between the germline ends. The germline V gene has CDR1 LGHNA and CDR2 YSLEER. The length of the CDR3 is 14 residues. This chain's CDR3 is CASSQDSRVGEQYF. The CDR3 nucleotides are TGCGCCAGCAGCCAAGATTCCAGGGTGGGGGAGCAGTACTTC.

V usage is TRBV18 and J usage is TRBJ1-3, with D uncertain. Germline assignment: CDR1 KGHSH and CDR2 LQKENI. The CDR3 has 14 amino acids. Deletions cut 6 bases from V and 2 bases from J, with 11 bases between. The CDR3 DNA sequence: TGTGCCAGCTCCTCCGGTTCTACTGGAAACACCATATATTTT. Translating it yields CASSSGSTGNTIYF.

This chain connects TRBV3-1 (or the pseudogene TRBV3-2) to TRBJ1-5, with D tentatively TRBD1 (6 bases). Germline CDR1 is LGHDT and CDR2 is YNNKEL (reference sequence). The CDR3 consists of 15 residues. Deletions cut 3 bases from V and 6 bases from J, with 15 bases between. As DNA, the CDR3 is TGTGCCAGCAGCCAGAGGGGGGGGCTTGCTCAGCCCCAGCATTTT. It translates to CASSQRGGLAQPQHF.

The DNA for the CDR3 is TGCGCCAGCAGCTTGACGGGGGGGTCCGAGACCCAGTACTTC. Its translation: CASSLTGGSETQYF. The rearrangement joins TRBV5-1 to TRBJ2-5; 8 bases map to TRBD2. Germline-derived CDR1 and CDR2 are SGHRS and YFSETQ. V dropped 1 base and J dropped 5; count of bases not matched to a gene: 4. CDR3 length: 14 amino acids.

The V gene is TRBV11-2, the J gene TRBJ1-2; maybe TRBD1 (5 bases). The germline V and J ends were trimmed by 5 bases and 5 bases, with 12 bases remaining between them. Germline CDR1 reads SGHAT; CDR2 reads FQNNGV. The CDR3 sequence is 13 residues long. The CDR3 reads CASSPRDGYGYTF. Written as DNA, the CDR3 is TGTGCCAGCAGCCCTCGGGACGGTTATGGCTACACCTTC.

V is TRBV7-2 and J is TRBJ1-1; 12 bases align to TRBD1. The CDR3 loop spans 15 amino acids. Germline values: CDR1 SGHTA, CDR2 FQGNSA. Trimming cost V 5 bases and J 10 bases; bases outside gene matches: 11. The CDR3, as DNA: TGTGCCAGCAGCGAAGGGACAGGGGGCCTGAGGGGAGCTTTCTTT. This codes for CASSEGTGGLRGAFF.

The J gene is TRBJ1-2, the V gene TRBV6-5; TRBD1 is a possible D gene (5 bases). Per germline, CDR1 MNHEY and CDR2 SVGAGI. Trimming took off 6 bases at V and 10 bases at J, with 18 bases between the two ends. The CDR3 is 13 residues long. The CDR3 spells CASSSGTLQYYTF. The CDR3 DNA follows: TGTGCCAGCAGCTCCGGGACCTTGCAATACTACACCTTC.

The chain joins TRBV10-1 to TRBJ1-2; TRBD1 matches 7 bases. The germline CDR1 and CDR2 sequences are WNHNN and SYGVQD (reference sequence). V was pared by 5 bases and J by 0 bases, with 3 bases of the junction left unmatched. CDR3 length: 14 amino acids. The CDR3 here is CASSHRGPNYGYTF. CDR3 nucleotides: TGCGCCAGCAGTCACAGGGGACCTAACTATGGCTACACCTTC.

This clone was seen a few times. The CDR3: CASSNRAEAFF. CDR3 coding DNA: TGTGCCAGCAGTAACAGGGCTGAAGCTTTCTTT. The chain carries TRBV6-2 or TRBV6-3 and TRBJ1-1, with D perhaps TRBD1 (6 bases). Germline V CDR1 and CDR2: MNHEY, SVGEGT. The CDR3 totals 11 residues. The ends were cut back, 5 bases at V and 6 bases at J, with 7 bases in the middle.

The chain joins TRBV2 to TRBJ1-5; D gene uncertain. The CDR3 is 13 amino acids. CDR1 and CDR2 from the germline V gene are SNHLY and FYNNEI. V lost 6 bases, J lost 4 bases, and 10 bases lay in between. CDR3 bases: TGTGCCAGCAGCACCGACGGGAATCAGCCCCAGCATTTT. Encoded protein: CASSTDGNQPQHF.

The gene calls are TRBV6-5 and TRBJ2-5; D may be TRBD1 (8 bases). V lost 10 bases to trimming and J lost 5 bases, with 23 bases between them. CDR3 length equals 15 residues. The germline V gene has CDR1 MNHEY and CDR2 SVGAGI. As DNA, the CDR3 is TGTGCCAACTCCCTCGGGGGGACAGGCGGGGAGACCCAGTACTTC. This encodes CANSLGGTGGETQYF.

CDR3 in DNA: TGTGCCAGCAGGACAGGGGGGAGAAACACCGGGGAGCTGTTTTTT. Its protein product is CASRTGGRNTGELFF. The rearrangement joins TRBV2 to TRBJ2-2, with TRBD1 matching over 9 bases. CDR3 length equals 15 residues. CDR1 and CDR2 from the germline V gene are SNHLY and FYNNEI. V shed 6 bases, J shed 2 bases, and the junction held 4 bases outside the gene matches. Combining the CDR3 with reference TRBV2 and TRBJ2-2 gives the whole variable domain EPEVTQTPSHQVTQMGQEVILRCVPISNHLYFYWYRQILGQKVEFLVSFYNNEISEKSEIFDDQFSVERPDGSNFTLKIRSTKLEDSAMYFCASRTGGRNTGELFFGEGSRLTVL.

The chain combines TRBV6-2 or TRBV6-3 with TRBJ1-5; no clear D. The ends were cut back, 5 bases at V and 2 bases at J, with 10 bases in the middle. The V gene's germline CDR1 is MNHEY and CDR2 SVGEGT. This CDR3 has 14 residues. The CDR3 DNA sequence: TGTGCCAGCAGTAGATTTAGGGGCAATCAGCCCCAGCATTTT. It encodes CASSRFRGNQPQHF.

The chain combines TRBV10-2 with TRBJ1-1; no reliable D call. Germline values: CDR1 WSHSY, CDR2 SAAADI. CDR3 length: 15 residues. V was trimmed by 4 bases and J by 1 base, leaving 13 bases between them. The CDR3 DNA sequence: TGCGCCAGCAGTGCCTTTGGACGGGGGAACACTGAAGCTTTCTTT. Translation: CASSAFGRGNTEAFF.